These T cell receptor beta chains were read from a single sample in a study of CD8 T cells in ankylosing spondylitis. Via MiXCR, TCRdb re-called the 5' RACE reads, giving one row per CDR3 protein. Here the sample spans around 100,000 distinct CDR3 sequences, approximately 25% being singletons. Sequencing input: synovial fluid, either unsorted or a sorted T cell fraction (not recorded which). These receptors were taken from a male donor with ankylosing spondylitis. Both conserved end residues are part of each CDR3. The order of the fields is CDR3 DNA, CDR3 protein, J gene, D gene, clone size, V gene. A D gene is named only where the DNA matches it firmly. The listing skips clone size in some rows; elsewhere it reads once, few, many or a size class.

TGCGCCAGCAGCCAACGACAGGGAGGAGAAGCTTTCTTT	CASSQRQGGEAFF	TRBJ1-1	TRBD1	.	TRBV5-1
TGCGGGACGACGACAGGGGATAATTCACCCCTCCACTTT	CGTTTGDNSPLHF	TRBJ1-6	TRBD1	.	TRBV20-1
TGTGCCAGCACCACGGGGGGTTCACCCCTCCACTTT	CASTTGGSPLHF	TRBJ1-6	.	.	TRBV12-3/TRBV12-4
TGTGCCAGCAGTTTCGGACAGTCCTCTGGGGCCAACGTCCTGACTTTC	CASSFGQSSGANVLTF	TRBJ2-6	.	few	TRBV12-3/TRBV12-4
TGTGCCAGCAGAGGCCGAGGTAGCGGGGGCTACGAGCAGTACTTC	CASRGRGSGGYEQYF	TRBJ2-7	TRBD2	few	TRBV3-1
TGCAGTGCGACGCCGGGGGCAGGGGAGACCCAGTACTTC	CSATPGAGETQYF	TRBJ2-5	.	few	TRBV20-1
TGTGCCAGCAGCTTGGCTGACAGGGGGCGCGATCAGCCCCAGCATTTT	CASSLADRGRDQPQHF	TRBJ1-5	TRBD1	few	TRBV5-6
TGTGCCAGCATCAGCGGGACGACCTCCTACAATGAGCAGTTCTTC	CASISGTTSYNEQFF	TRBJ2-1	TRBD2	many	TRBV2
TGTGCCAGCAGCTTAGGGGACCAAGACCATAGCACAGATACGCAGTATTTT	CASSLGDQDHSTDTQYF	TRBJ2-3	.	.	TRBV7-2
TGTGCCAGCAGTGACCCGGGACAGGGGCCAGCTAACTATGGCTACACCTTC	CASSDPGQGPANYGYTF	TRBJ1-2	TRBD1	.	TRBV25-1
TGTGCCAGCATAGCGGGAGTCTCAGATACGCAGTATTTT	CASIAGVSDTQYF	TRBJ2-3	TRBD2	many	TRBV12-3/TRBV12-4
TGCAGTGCTAGAGCCCCACCTACAGAGACCCAGTACTTC	CSARAPPTETQYF	TRBJ2-5	.	few	TRBV20-1
TGTGCCAGCAGTGGTAATCTGTACTACAATGAGCAGTTCTTC	CASSGNLYYNEQFF	TRBJ2-1	.	few	TRBV2
TGCAGTGCTAGAGATGGGGTAGCCGGGGAGACCCAGTACTTC	CSARDGVAGETQYF	TRBJ2-5	.	many	TRBV20-1
TGCGCCAGCAACAGACAGGGAGGAAAGGACACCGGGGAGCTGTTTTTT	CASNRQGGKDTGELFF	TRBJ2-2	.	.	TRBV5-1
TGCAGCGTTGAAGGGCCCAACCGGGAAAAACTGTTTTTT	CSVEGPNREKLFF	TRBJ1-4	.	.	TRBV29-1
TGTGCCAGCAGCTACCCGGCCTCGAGGACTGAAGCTTTCTTT	CASSYPASRTEAFF	TRBJ1-1	.	.	TRBV11-2
TGTGCCAGTAGTATAGAGAGAGACACTGAAGCTTTCTTT	CASSIERDTEAFF	TRBJ1-1	.	.	TRBV19
TGTGCCAGCGGCACTACAGGGCACGATAGCAATCAGCCCCAGCATTTT	CASGTTGHDSNQPQHF	TRBJ1-5	.	many	TRBV6-1
TGCAGTGCCTCCAGGGGATGGGCGGAAGCTTTCTTT	CSASRGWAEAFF	TRBJ1-1	.	.	TRBV20-1
TGTGCCAGCAGCAAAGGGTATAAATATGAAGCTTTCTTT	CASSKGYKYEAFF	TRBJ1-1	.	many	TRBV3-1
TGTGCCAGCAGCCAAGTAGGGGGTTGGGCTTTCTTT	CASSQVGGWAFF	TRBJ1-1	.	.	TRBV3-1
TGTGCCACCAGTGACTTAACAGGAACAGATACGCAGTATTTT	CATSDLTGTDTQYF	TRBJ2-3	.	.	TRBV24-1
TGTGCCAGTAGTCAAAGCGGCCTGGGGGAAGATACGCAGTATTTT	CASSQSGLGEDTQYF	TRBJ2-3	.	few	TRBV19
TGTGCCAGCAGCCAACCCGACAGGGGGACCAAAAACATTCAGTACTTC	CASSQPDRGTKNIQYF	TRBJ2-4	TRBD1	few	TRBV4-2